This TCR beta chain came from a study of T cells after posttransplantation cyclophosphamide. Broader study findings: Later blood repertoires were often dominated by clones from the donor CD8+ memory compartment. TRB overlap between skin or GI tissue T cells and blood was limited. Recipient CMV seropositivity and CMV reactivation strongly tracked TRB clonality.

Profiled with immunoSEQ multiplex PCR; TCRdb holds only in-frame clones, not every one. The sample lists over 20,000 clones, around 85% occurring once. Of note for this clone: Its antigen is unknown.

Treatment was busulfan-fludarabine conditioning, a marrow graft, and cyclophosphamide on days +3 and +4. This TCR was sampled from a female patient younger than 45 who received an allogeneic stem cell transplant from an unrelated donor, was CMV-positive, and had no GVHD. Some T cells may trace back to the graft donor. The starting material was PBMCs, obtained after allogeneic stem cell transplant with posttransplant cyclophosphamide.

CDR3 sequence (DNA): TGTGCCTGGAGTATCGGGGACATTTCCTACGAGCAGTACTTC. Translated: CAWSIGDISYEQYF. The chain has TRBV30 and TRBJ2-7; D is possibly TRBD1 (6 bases). CDR1 is GTSNPN and CDR2 is SVGIG in the germline V gene (reference sequence). The CDR3 extends over 14 amino acids. Trimming took 2 bases from V and 1 from J, leaving 12 bases between them.